What follows are 21 T cell receptor beta chains derived from one specimen sequenced in a study of T-cell reconstitution after alpha-beta-depleted transplantation in children listed by TCRdb under 2016. The sample's treatment or condition label, decoded: allogeneic hematopoietic cell transplantation with graft depleted of TCRalphabeta T cells and CD19 B cells. The protocol used for the library was PCR. The instrument given in TCRdb is Illumina HiSeq 2500. TCR libraries were prepared with molecular barcoding, using unique molecular identifiers to normalize TCRbeta repertoire quantification. In-frame beta chains were kept once TCRdb had trimmed the public reads at Q25 with fastp and called clones with MiXCR. Identical CDR3 proteins give one entry, which carries the most common genes and DNA. Recorded for this sample are about 870,000 distinct CDR3 sequences; roughly 15% of them occurred a single time. The ten largest account for around 4.5% of the sample.

The specimen was PBMCs, mostly from graft donor cells, collected 360 days after TCRalphabeta/CD19-depleted stem cell transplant. The receptors originated from a male patient aged 10 to 17 who had a stem cell transplant for acute lymphoblastic leukemia, so the T cells may come from the graft donor.

This clonotype turned up a few times. The chain has TRBV10-3 and TRBJ2-1; D is ambiguous. Trimming cost V 7 bases and J 0 bases, with 13 bases left between them. Per the germline V gene, CDR1 is ENHRY and CDR2 is SYGVKD. The CDR3 sequence is 15 residues long. The CDR3 sequence is CAITSKGSSYNEQFF. The DNA of the CDR3 is TGTGCCATCACGTCTAAGGGAAGCTCCTACAATGAGCAGTTCTTC.

This clonotype has ten or more counts. CDR3 in DNA: TGTGCCAGCAGCCCTCCGGGACTAGCTCATGCCGGGGAGCTGTTTTTT. This encodes CASSPPGLAHAGELFF. The V and J genes are TRBV7-9 and TRBJ2-2, with 9 bases identical to TRBD2. The CDR3 is 16 residues long. The trim removed 5 bases at V and 6 bases at J, leaving 10 bases unmatched. Germline V gene lookup returns CDR1 SEHNR and CDR2 FQNEAQ (reference sequence).

The rearrangement links TRBV6-2 or TRBV6-3 to TRBJ2-5, with D perhaps TRBD2 (6 bases). The germline V and J ends were trimmed by 2 bases and 7 bases, with 23 bases remaining between them. Germline values: CDR1 MNHEY, CDR2 SVGEGT. The CDR3 sequence is 17 residues long. The CDR3 sequence: CASSYDREGGLAGTQYF. CDR3 DNA sequence: TGTGCCAGCAGTTACGACCGAGAGGGAGGCCTGGCGGGGACCCAGTACTTC.

The chain has TRBV5-6 and TRBJ2-5; D perhaps matches TRBD2 (6 bases). Trimming stripped 4 bases from V and 5 bases from J, with 18 bases between. CDR3 length: 15 residues. CDR1 and CDR2 from the germline V gene are SGHDT and YYEEEE. For the CDR3, the DNA is TGTGCCAGCAGCGCCCCCGGGACTCCACGGGAGACCCAGTACTTC. This codes for CASSAPGTPRETQYF.

This clonotype showed up just a few times. DNA for the CDR3: TGCAGCGTTGCCCTTCTTAGCGGGAGTCTACCGTACTTC. Translation gives CSVALLSGSLPYF. The chain employs TRBV29-1 and TRBJ2-7, with 9 bases that match TRBD2. The V gene's germline CDR1 is SQVTM and CDR2 ANQGSEA. The CDR3 has 13 residues. Unmatched junction bases numbered 13, after V lost 4 bases and J lost 12 bases.

The chain employs TRBV27 and TRBJ1-5; D uncertain. Germline V gene sequence: CDR1 MNHEY, CDR2 SMNVEV (reference sequence). The CDR3 has 14 amino acids. V was pared by 5 bases and J by 1 base, with 9 bases between. The chain's CDR3 is CASSQGPSNQPQHF. The DNA of the CDR3 is TGTGCCAGCAGTCAAGGGCCAAGCAATCAGCCCCAGCATTTT.

This chain uses TRBV7-9 with TRBJ2-3, with TRBD2 identical over 12 bases. V gave up 6 bases and J gave up 0 bases; unmatched junction bases: 4. The germline V gene has CDR1 SEHNR and CDR2 FQNEAQ (reference sequence). The CDR3 is 16 amino acids. The CDR3 DNA sequence: TGTGCCAGCAGGCGGACTAGCGGGGCTAGCACAGATACGCAGTATTTT. It specifies CASRRTSGASTDTQYF.

CDR3 sequence reads: CASSSPRLAGAGYNEQFF. CDR3 nucleotides: TGCGCCAGCAGCTCCCCAAGACTAGCGGGAGCGGGGTACAATGAGCAGTTCTTC. The chain uses TRBV5-1 and TRBJ2-1; 12 bases agree with TRBD2. Trimming at V came to 3 bases and at J to 4 bases, leaving 11 bases not matched to a gene. The CDR3 loop spans 18 amino acids. Germline V gives CDR1 SGHRS, CDR2 YFSETQ.

This chain joins TRBV10-1 and TRBJ2-3, with D perhaps TRBD2 (5 bases). This CDR3 region has 15 residues. V lost 3 bases and J lost 4, with 14 bases in between. In germline, CDR1 is WNHNN, CDR2 SYGVQD (reference sequence). Written as DNA, the CDR3 is TGCGCCAGCAGTGATAGTGCTAGCTCCGCAGATACGCAGTATTTT. Translated, it gives CASSDSASSADTQYF.

This clonotype was observed at least ten times. The chain uses TRBV9 and TRBJ2-3; D is perhaps TRBD1 (6 bases). The V gene lost 4 bases and the J gene lost 3 bases, with 24 bases spanning the gap. The germline V gene encodes CDR1 SGDLS and CDR2 YYNGEE. This CDR3 region has 18 residues. CDR3 DNA sequence: TGTGCCAGCAGCCCGTCAAGGGGAGTTGGGACACGGACAGATACGCAGTATTTT. This encodes CASSPSRGVGTRTDTQYF.

V and J are TRBV4-2 and TRBJ2-1; D remains ambiguous. The CDR3 is made up of 14 amino acids. Trimming removed 0 bases from V and 5 bases from J, with 8 bases in between. CDR1 is LGHNA, CDR2 YNFKEQ, per germline. The chain's CDR3 is CASSQETRDNEQFF. The CDR3 DNA reads as TGTGCCAGCAGCCAAGAAACGCGTGACAATGAGCAGTTCTTC.

At least ten counts were recorded for this clonotype. The CDR3 reads CASSADSDEQFF. The CDR3 DNA follows: TGTGCCAGCAGTGCTGATTCCGATGAGCAGTTCTTC. The gene calls are TRBV27 and TRBJ2-1; D not certain. V gave up 5 bases and J gave up 8 bases, with 10 bases separating them. In germline, CDR1 is MNHEY, CDR2 SMNVEV (reference sequence). CDR3 size: 12 residues.

J is TRBJ1-2 and V is TRBV29-1; D remains ambiguous. The CDR3 loop spans 12 amino acids. V was clipped by 4 bases and J by 1 base, with 7 bases between them. Germline CDR1 reads SQVTM; CDR2 reads ANQGSEA. For the CDR3, the DNA is TGCAGCGTTGCCAGAGTTAACTATGGCTACACCTTC. Residues: CSVARVNYGYTF.

V gene TRBV29-1 combines with J gene TRBJ2-7, with D possibly being TRBD1 or TRBD2 (5 bases each). In germline, CDR1 is SQVTM, CDR2 ANQGSEA. The V gene lost 1 base and the J gene lost 2 bases, with 15 bases spanning the gap. The CDR3 has 15 amino acids. Written as DNA, the CDR3 is TGCAGCGTTGAAGGTCCCGGACGGGACCCCTACGAGCAGTACTTC. This gives the protein CSVEGPGRDPYEQYF.

Turning to this clonotype: It may be a read error: a sequence one base away is much more abundant. Given the absence of the conserved phenylalanine or tryptophan at the CDR3 end, a read error is likely. The genes are TRBV5-1 and TRBJ2-1, with 9 bases identical to TRBD1. V lost 3 bases, J lost 5 bases, and 9 bases stayed unmatched. This CDR3 contains 16 residues. CDR1 is SGHRS and CDR2 is YFSETQ in the germline V gene. CDR3 residues: CASSWPRDRDDNEQFV. Here the CDR3 DNA reads TGCGCCAGCAGCTGGCCCCGGGACAGGGATGACAATGAGCAGTTCGTC.

This clonotype was seen only a few times. The chain carries TRBV7-9 and TRBJ2-7; the match to TRBD2 covers 8 bases. Unmatched junction bases numbered 10, after V lost 6 bases and J lost 3 bases. There are 15 residues in the CDR3. Germline CDR1 SEHNR, CDR2 FQNEAQ (reference sequence). The CDR3: CASSLTGLDNYEQYF. Written as DNA, the CDR3 is TGTGCCAGCAGTCTTACGGGACTAGATAACTACGAGCAGTACTTC.

Many counts were recorded for this clonotype. The chain couples TRBV18 to TRBJ2-3; 9 bases fit TRBD1. The CDR3 spans 16 residues. Germline V gene data show CDR1 as KGHSH and CDR2 as LQKENI. V shed 1 base, J shed 4 bases, and the junction held 6 bases outside the gene matches. CDR3 in DNA: TGTGCCAGCTCACCACAAGTGGGACAGGGCTCAGATACGCAGTATTTT. This gives the protein CASSPQVGQGSDTQYF.

This sequence joins TRBV9 and TRBJ2-7; D might be TRBD1 (5 bases). V was clipped by 0 bases and J by 2 bases, with 12 bases between them. The CDR3 consists of 15 residues. Germline assignment: CDR1 SGDLS and CDR2 YYNGEE. The CDR3 coding sequence is TGTGCCAGCAGCGTAGCCCCAGGGCGAGCCTACGAGCAGTACTTC. Protein: CASSVAPGRAYEQYF.

This sequence joins TRBV2 and TRBJ2-4; D possibly matches TRBD1 or TRBD2 (6 bases each). CDR1 SNHLY and CDR2 FYNNEI come from the germline V gene. The CDR3 loop spans 17 amino acids. Trimming removed 11 bases at V and 0 bases at J, with 23 bases between. The CDR3 DNA follows: TGTGCCCCCGGGGGACGTACAGGGACACTAGCCAAAAACATTCAGTACTTC. Translating it yields CAPGGRTGTLAKNIQYF.

The genes are TRBV6-5 and TRBJ2-3; unclear D gene. V shed 4 bases and J shed 5 bases, with 10 bases lying between them. CDR1 and CDR2 (germline): MNHEY, SVGAGI. This CDR3 comprises 13 residues. The CDR3 loop reads CASSSDGGDTQYF. The CDR3 nucleotides are TGTGCCAGCAGTTCGGACGGTGGAGATACGCAGTATTTT.

This clonotype was counted between two and nine times. The J gene is TRBJ2-3, the V gene TRBV3-1; D is undetermined. The CDR3 has 17 residues. Germline V gene sequence: CDR1 LGHDT, CDR2 YNNKEL (reference sequence). Trimming pared 0 bases from V and 4 bases from J, leaving 17 bases between. The CDR3 loop reads CASSQDDGTTIADTQYF. CDR3 nucleotide sequence: TGTGCCAGCAGCCAAGATGACGGTACCACAATCGCAGATACGCAGTATTTT.